The sequence of this TCR beta chain was determined in a study of blood T cell repertoires in COVID-19 (dated by TCRdb to the early 2020s). Context from the whole study: The collaborator samples originated in the United States, Italy and Spain and spanned the acute and convalescent phases of COVID-19. The prospective study material was composed of cDNA or gDNA derived from T cells, B-cell-depleted T cells, or PBMCs. Deeply sampled blood TCRbeta repertoires from subjects exposed to, actively infected with, or recovered from COVID-19 were included in the dataset. The repertoires were released in a freely available public database intended as a resource for research on the immune response to SARS-CoV-2. Samples were obtained from the ongoing ImmuneRACE study (first 160 participants) and from 1,200 or so subjects provided by 6 global collaborators. The sample metadata nearly always contained a de-identified subject ID, COVID-19 status, age in years and sex. Where HLA class I and class II types were available, the types were taken from metadata supplied by the sample provider, not from assay-based typing. What the authors observed across the whole study: Clinical and demographic metadata were provided uncurated, with the amount varying by source and participant.

Details on this clone: The specificity of this receptor is unknown. No qualities accompany the bases; no much larger clone lies one base away.

Germline trimming: 3 bases from V, 7 bases from J; junction bases outside gene matches: 6. Via the germline V gene (reference sequence), CDR1 is GTSNPN and CDR2 SVGIG. Including the terminal cysteine and phenylalanine, the CDR3 comprises 13 residues. CDR3 DNA is the only sequence kept; it has 39 bases, read in frame from the first base. TCRbeta CDR3 regions were amplified from genomic DNA by means of the immunoSEQ Assay, a bias-controlled multiplex PCR. On the authors' methods: Nucleated cell counts per sample were estimated from amplification of reference gene primers within the assay. Sequence reads were collapsed and filtered to measure the absolute abundance of every unique TCRbeta CDR3 rearrangement. Productive Simpson clonality was computed per sample as the square root of Simpson's diversity index over productive rearrangements. TCRdb took over this immuneACCESS table, retaining in-frame rearrangements with V and J assigned. Such tables are incomplete; in checked studies, under half of the missing clones stem from an unresolved V gene, and the remainder is unexplained. V and J calls and clone size are as listed in that table; D and trimming were resolved from the DNA. This sample has approximately 200,000 clones in its table, and around 85% of those were observed once. The ten top clones hold 18% of the sample.

Participants in the prospective study were aged roughly 18 to 90 years, lived in about two dozen United States geographic areas, and enrolled through a virtual design. To assign participants to cohorts, the prospective study relied on clinical history that participants themselves reported in a screening survey and a study questionnaire. Recovered participants in ImmuneRACE Cohort 3 were defined by two consecutive negative NP/OP PCR tests, clearance by a healthcare professional, or resolution of symptoms. In the prospective study, whole blood, serum and a nasopharyngeal or oropharyngeal swab were collected from each participant by mobile phlebotomists. Participants in the prospective study had the option to provide additional blood draws and questionnaires over a 2-month period. Blood samples from the prospective study were shipped frozen or at room temperature prior to DNA extraction.

The chain couples TRBV30 to TRBJ1-5; TRBD1 fits 7 bases in the junction. The sample consisted of PBMCs or T cells enriched from blood (not recorded which). This TCR was sampled from a man aged 35-49 years who had recovered from COVID-19. The DNA sequence follows: TGTGCCTGGAGAGGCCAGGGGGAACAGCCCCAGCATTTT. Protein translation: CAWRGQGEQPQHF.